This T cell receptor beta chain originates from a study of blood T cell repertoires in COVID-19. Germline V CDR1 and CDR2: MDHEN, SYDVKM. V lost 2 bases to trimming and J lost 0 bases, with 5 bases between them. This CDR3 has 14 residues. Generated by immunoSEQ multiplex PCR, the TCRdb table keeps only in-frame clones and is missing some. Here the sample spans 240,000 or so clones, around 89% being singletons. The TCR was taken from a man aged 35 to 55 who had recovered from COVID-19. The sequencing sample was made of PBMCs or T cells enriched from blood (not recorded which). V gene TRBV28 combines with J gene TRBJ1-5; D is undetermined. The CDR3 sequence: CASSLAYSNQPQHF. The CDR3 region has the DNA TGTGCCAGCAGTTTAGCCTATAGCAATCAGCCCCAGCATTTT.